Listed below are T cell receptor beta chains from one sample, sequenced in a study of CD4+ T cells in melanoma. Sequenced by immunoSEQ multiplex PCR; TCRdb stores in-frame clones only, minus some. Here the sample spans 13,000 or so clones, roughly 70% being singletons. Sequenced input: cells from a culture (not recorded whether cultured in vitro). The receptors shown here come from a human donor with melanoma. Both conserved end residues are part of each CDR3. The order of the fields is clone size, V gene, J gene, D gene, CDR3 protein, CDR3 DNA. D genes are given only for firm matches. Expanded clones get a size class; other rows say once, few or many, or leave the size out.

abundance: few
v_gene: TRBV5-1
j_gene: TRBJ2-5
d_gene: TRBD1
CDR3aa: CASSSQPGQEETQYF
CDR3nt: TGCGCCAGCAGTTCCCAGCCGGGACAGGAAGAGACCCAGTACTTC

abundance: -
v_gene: TRBV28
j_gene: TRBJ2-1
d_gene: TRBD1
CDR3aa: CASSLYRGPYNEQFF
CDR3nt: TGTGCCAGCAGTTTATACAGGGGGCCCTACAATGAGCAGTTCTTC

abundance: -
v_gene: TRBV10-2
j_gene: TRBJ2-7
d_gene: TRBD2
CDR3aa: CASSGGVAGASYEQYF
CDR3nt: TGCGCCAGCTCGGGAGGAGTAGCGGGGGCATCCTACGAGCAGTACTTC

abundance: once
v_gene: TRBV6-1
j_gene: TRBJ2-3
d_gene: TRBD2
CDR3aa: CASRGAGGPFAQYF
CDR3nt: TGTGCCAGCAGAGGAGCGGGGGGGCCATTCGCGCAGTATTTT

abundance: -
v_gene: TRBV10-2
j_gene: TRBJ1-1
d_gene: TRBD1
CDR3aa: CASSTGQGRKAFF
CDR3nt: TGCGCCAGCAGTACTGGACAGGGCAGGAAAGCTTTCTTT

abundance: -
v_gene: TRBV7-2
j_gene: TRBJ1-2
d_gene: -
CDR3aa: CASSASRVGGYTF
CDR3nt: TGTGCCAGCAGCGCATCCAGGGTGGGGGGCTACACCTTC

abundance: -
v_gene: TRBV5-1
j_gene: TRBJ2-1
d_gene: -
CDR3aa: CASSRLRVTYNEQFF
CDR3nt: TGCGCCAGCAGCCGGTTGAGGGTTACGTACAATGAGCAGTTCTTC

abundance: -
v_gene: TRBV6-1
j_gene: TRBJ2-1
d_gene: -
CDR3aa: CASSVWANNEQFF
CDR3nt: TGTGCCAGCAGTGTCTGGGCTAACAATGAGCAGTTCTTC

abundance: -
v_gene: TRBV10-3
j_gene: TRBJ2-7
d_gene: -
CDR3aa: CAISESSYEQYF
CDR3nt: TGTGCCATCAGTGAGTCGAGTTACGAGCAGTACTTC

abundance: -
v_gene: TRBV4-2
j_gene: TRBJ2-2
d_gene: TRBD2
CDR3aa: CASSRRRWFGGGNPQISGELFF
CDR3nt: TGTGCCAGCAGCCGCCGAAGGTGGTTTGGCGGGGGAAATCCTCAGATATCCGGGGAGCTGTTTTTT

abundance: -
v_gene: TRBV6-6
j_gene: TRBJ1-6
d_gene: -
CDR3aa: CASSYRPASPLHF
CDR3nt: TGTGCCAGCAGTTACCGACCGGCTTCACCCCTCCACTTT

abundance: -
v_gene: TRBV5-5
j_gene: TRBJ2-7
d_gene: TRBD2
CDR3aa: CASRQTSGGEQYF
CDR3nt: TGTGCCAGCAGACAGACTAGCGGGGGCGAGCAGTACTTC

abundance: -
v_gene: TRBV2
j_gene: TRBJ2-2
d_gene: TRBD1
CDR3aa: CASISGQGALGELFF
CDR3nt: TGTGCCAGCATATCAGGACAGGGGGCCCTCGGGGAGCTGTTTTTT

abundance: few
v_gene: TRBV5-1
j_gene: TRBJ2-1
d_gene: -
CDR3aa: CASTLMGYNERFF
CDR3nt: TGCGCCAGCACCCTAATGGGTTACAATGAGCGGTTCTTC

abundance: -
v_gene: TRBV5-1
j_gene: TRBJ2-5
d_gene: TRBD2
CDR3aa: CASSPGGGETQYF
CDR3nt: TGCGCCAGCAGCCCTGGCGGGGGAGAGACCCAGTACTTC

abundance: -
v_gene: TRBV10-3
j_gene: TRBJ1-1
d_gene: -
CDR3aa: CAISQAAGATEAFF
CDR3nt: TGTGCCATCAGCCAGGCGGCAGGGGCCACTGAAGCTTTCTTT

abundance: medium-sized
v_gene: TRBV27
j_gene: TRBJ2-7
d_gene: -
CDR3aa: CASSFSLGSYEQYF
CDR3nt: TGTGCCAGCAGTTTTAGTTTGGGCTCCTACGAGCAGTACTTC

abundance: -
v_gene: TRBV6-5
j_gene: TRBJ2-1
d_gene: TRBD2
CDR3aa: CASSSRGAGDNEQFF
CDR3nt: TGTGCCAGCAGTTCCCGGGGAGCGGGGGACAATGAGCAGTTCTTC

abundance: medium-sized
v_gene: TRBV28
j_gene: TRBJ1-2
d_gene: TRBD1
CDR3aa: CASRIDRGYGYTF
CDR3nt: TGTGCCAGCAGAATTGACAGGGGCTATGGCTACACCTTC

abundance: once
v_gene: TRBV2
j_gene: TRBJ2-1
d_gene: TRBD1
CDR3aa: CASDRGWDTYNEQFF
CDR3nt: TGTGCCAGCGACAGGGGCTGGGATACCTACAATGAGCAGTTCTTC

abundance: few
v_gene: TRBV4-1
j_gene: TRBJ1-2
d_gene: -
CDR3aa: CASSPSQGQANYGYTF
CDR3nt: TGCGCCAGCAGCCCCTCACAAGGACAAGCTAACTATGGCTACACCTTC

abundance: few
v_gene: TRBV7-9
j_gene: TRBJ1-3
d_gene: TRBD1
CDR3aa: CASSRTGGGNTIYF
CDR3nt: TGTGCCAGCAGCCGTACAGGGGGCGGAAACACCATATATTTT

abundance: -
v_gene: TRBV5-1
j_gene: TRBJ2-3
d_gene: -
CDR3aa: CASSLPPGSLLTDTQYF
CDR3nt: TGCGCCAGCAGCTTGCCCCCAGGGTCCCTCCTCACAGATACGCAGTATTTT

abundance: few
v_gene: TRBV5-5
j_gene: TRBJ1-4
d_gene: -
CDR3aa: CASSLSTSDGEKLFF
CDR3nt: TGTGCCAGCAGCTTGAGTACGAGCGACGGAGAAAAACTGTTTTTT

abundance: -
v_gene: TRBV7-9
j_gene: TRBJ1-2
d_gene: -
CDR3aa: CASSRGTDYGYTF
CDR3nt: TGTGCCAGCAGCCGCGGGACGGACTATGGCTACACCTTC

abundance: -
v_gene: TRBV5-1
j_gene: TRBJ2-3
d_gene: -
CDR3aa: CASSPGGPARHTQYF
CDR3nt: TGCGCCAGCAGCCCCGGGGGCCCCGCTCGCCACACGCAGTATTTT

abundance: few
v_gene: TRBV6-6
j_gene: TRBJ1-5
d_gene: TRBD1
CDR3aa: CASRVTGGNSNQPQHF
CDR3nt: TGTGCCAGCCGCGTGACAGGGGGAAATAGCAATCAGCCCCAGCATTTT

abundance: -
v_gene: TRBV18
j_gene: TRBJ2-7
d_gene: -
CDR3aa: CASSPYPPRSHSYEQYF
CDR3nt: TGTGCCAGCTCACCCTATCCCCCTCGTAGTCATTCCTACGAGCAGTACTTC

abundance: medium-sized
v_gene: TRBV7-9
j_gene: TRBJ1-1
d_gene: -
CDR3aa: CASTLGGRTEAFF
CDR3nt: TGTGCCAGCACCTTAGGGGGTCGCACTGAAGCTTTCTTT